Below are 13 T cell receptor beta chains sequenced from a single sample in a study of blood T cell repertoires in COVID-19. Repertoires were generated with immunoSEQ multiplex PCR, while TCRdb's copy carries only in-frame clones and drops some. The sample lists around 12,000 clones; over 75% were seen once. Sequences were obtained from peripheral blood. The origin of the receptors is a man at least 80 years old with acute or convalescent COVID-19.

This chain connects TRBV5-1 to TRBJ2-7; 7 bases are a match to TRBD1. CDR1 and CDR2 (germline): SGHRS, YFSETQ. V shed 0 bases and J 6 bases; nucleotides not matched to a gene: 6. This CDR3 region has 14 residues. The CDR3 coding sequence is TGCGCCAGCAGCTTGGTTTCGCCAGGGGGCGAGCAGTACTTC. Translated, it gives CASSLVSPGGEQYF.

V and J are TRBV28 and TRBJ1-5, with 7 positions matching TRBD1. CDR1 is MDHEN and CDR2 is SYDVKM in the germline V gene. The length of the CDR3 is 14 residues. The V and J ends lost 5 bases and 9 bases, in that order; junction bases with no gene match: 10. The CDR3 loop reads CASSPTPTGLPQHF. The DNA of the CDR3 is TGTGCCAGCAGTCCCACGCCGACAGGGTTGCCCCAGCATTTT.

This chain connects TRBV28 to TRBJ1-1; TRBD1 matches 8 bases. The ends lost 6 bases at V and 2 bases at J; junction bases unmatched: 8. CDR3 size: 15 residues. The germline CDR1 and CDR2 sequences are MDHEN and SYDVKM. The CDR3 coding sequence is TGTGCCAGCAGACATCGGGACAGGATAAACACTGAAGCTTTCTTT. The encoded protein is CASRHRDRINTEAFF. Drawing the rest from reference TRBV28 and TRBJ1-1, the complete variable domain is DVKVTQSSRYLVKRTGEKVFLECVQDMDHENMFWYRQDPGLGLRLIYFSYDVKMKEKGDIPEGYSVSREKKERFSLILESASTNQTSMYLCASRHRDRINTEAFFGQGTRLTVV.

CDR3 bases: TGTGCCAGCAGCTTATACCCCGACTGGAAACAGCCCCAGCATTTT. Protein: CASSLYPDWKQPQHF. The gene calls are TRBV7-3 and TRBJ1-5; D gene unclear. Per the germline V gene, CDR1 is SGHTA and CDR2 is FQGTGA. The germline V and J ends were trimmed by 2 bases and 7 bases, with 15 bases remaining between them. This CDR3 has 15 amino acids.

The chain carries TRBV28 and TRBJ1-6; D remains unclear. Germline lookup yields CDR1 MDHEN and CDR2 SYDVKM. The V gene lost 4 bases and the J gene lost 0 bases, with 4 bases spanning the gap. This CDR3 has 14 amino acids. The CDR3 protein is CASSYNSYNSPLHF. The CDR3 nucleotides read TGTGCCAGCAGTTACAACTCCTATAATTCACCCCTCCACTTT.

This clone was detected only once. This chain uses TRBV24-1 with TRBJ1-2; 7 positions agree with TRBD1. The CDR3 covers 14 residues. Germline CDR1 and CDR2: KGHDR and SFDVKD. V was pared by 4 bases and J by 6 bases, with 7 bases of the junction left unmatched. The CDR3 nucleotides read TGTGCCACCAGTGACCCCGGGACAGCAAATGGCTACACCTTC. This encodes CATSDPGTANGYTF.

The chain is built from TRBV7-9 and TRBJ2-1; 8 bases agree with TRBD2. Germline CDR1 SEHNR, CDR2 FQNEAQ (reference sequence). Germline trimming cut 4 bases from V and 13 bases from J; bases unmatched to any gene: 6. The CDR3 is 12 residues long. The CDR3 sequence is CASSWTSPTQFF. The CDR3, as DNA: TGTGCCAGCAGCTGGACTAGCCCTACCCAGTTCTTC.

The V call is TRBV28, the J call TRBJ1-2; D might be TRBD1 (5 bases). CDR1 and CDR2 (germline): MDHEN, SYDVKM. The CDR3 consists of 14 residues. V lost 6 bases, J lost 5 bases, and 16 bases lay in between. The CDR3 region is CASRNVDSLYGYTF. As DNA, the CDR3 is TGTGCCAGCAGAAATGTCGACAGCCTATATGGCTACACCTTC.

By frequency in the sample, this clone is hyperexpanded (1% or more). The chain uses TRBV2 and TRBJ1-6; no definite D call. The CDR3 runs 16 residues. The germline V gene encodes CDR1 SNHLY and CDR2 FYNNEI. The V gene lost 2 bases and the J gene lost 9 bases, with 17 bases spanning the gap. The CDR3 coding sequence is TGTGCCAGCAGTGAATTGAGGCAGCCGAGCCGTTCACCCCTCCACTTT. It encodes CASSELRQPSRSPLHF. The complete variable domain, with remaining parts taken from reference TRBV2 and TRBJ1-6, reads EPEVTQTPSHQVTQMGQEVILRCVPISNHLYFYWYRQILGQKVEFLVSFYNNEISEKSEIFDDQFSVERPDGSNFTLKIRSTKLEDSAMYFCASSELRQPSRSPLHFGNGTRLTVT.

CDR3 coding DNA: TGTGCCACCAGCACCGTACGGGTCGGCGGGGAGCTGTTTTTT. Translation gives CATSTVRVGGELFF. The chain employs TRBV15 and TRBJ2-2; D ambiguous. Germline-derived CDR1 and CDR2 are LNHNV and YYDKDF (reference sequence). CDR3 length: 14 amino acids. Trimming pared 4 bases from V and 7 bases from J, leaving 13 bases between. Together with reference TRBV15 and TRBJ2-2, the CDR3 gives the full variable domain: DAMVIQNPRYQVTQFGKPVTLSCSQTLNHNVMYWYQQKSSQAPKLLFHYYDKDFNNEADTPDNFQSRRPNTSFCFLDIRSPGLGDTAMYLCATSTVRVGGELFFGEGSRLTVL.

The V gene is TRBV2, the J gene TRBJ1-5, with 9 bases matching TRBD1. J gave up 5 bases and V 6 bases, and 5 bases lay outside the gene matches. From germline, CDR1 is SNHLY and CDR2 FYNNEI. The CDR3 totals 14 residues. The CDR3 reads CASSADRGYQPQHF. In DNA form, the CDR3 reads TGTGCCAGCAGCGCGGACAGGGGATATCAGCCCCAGCATTTT.

This clone was recorded once. The gene calls are TRBV24-1 and TRBJ2-2; 8 bases are shared with TRBD1. CDR3 length equals 18 residues. With V trimmed by 4 bases and J by 0 bases, 9 bases remained unmatched. The germline V gene encodes CDR1 KGHDR and CDR2 SFDVKD. The CDR3 region is CATSDPTRTGPNTGELFF. The CDR3 nucleotides are TGTGCCACCAGTGACCCAACTCGGACAGGGCCGAACACCGGGGAGCTGTTTTTT.

The rearrangement uses TRBV28 and TRBJ1-5; no reliable D call. In germline, CDR1 is MDHEN, CDR2 SYDVKM. The CDR3 length is 15 residues. With 7 bases removed from V and 4 bases from J, the gap between germline ends came to 17 bases. CDR3 coding DNA: TGTGCCAGCACCCTTGACCCTCGCAGGAATCAGCCCCAGCATTTT. Translation gives CASTLDPRRNQPQHF.